A selection of T cell receptor beta chains follows, all from one sample in a study of T-cell memory formation after mild COVID-19. One entry per CDR3 protein results from TCRdb running MiXCR on the 5' RACE reads. The sample holds roughly 250,000 distinct CDR3 sequences, roughly 15% seen once. The specimen was PBMCs or a T cell subset sorted from them (not recorded which). The receptors were sampled from a man aged 18 to 30 who had mild COVID-19 (a few samples of this study predate the infection). Cell type and time point are not known. Each CDR3 is given with its conserved first and last residue. D genes are given only for firm matches. Clone size is stated in some rows and not others, as once, few, many or a class when expanded.

d_call j_call v_call cdr3_length clone_size cdr3_nt cdr3_aa
. TRBJ2-7 TRBV3-2 13 few TGTGCCAGCAGCCAAGATCGATGGTACGAGCAGTACTTC CASSQDRWYEQYF
TRBD1 TRBJ1-5 TRBV5-6 14 few TGTGCCAGCAGCTATGCAGGGGGTGGACAGCCCCAGCATTTT CASSYAGGGQPQHF
. TRBJ2-1 TRBV7-7 15 . TGTGCTAGCAGTCCCAGGACAGGGACTAATAGTGAGCAGTTCTTC CASSPRTGTNSEQFF
. TRBJ1-5 TRBV11-2 13 . TGTGCCAGCAGCTCATCGCCAGGGGAGCCCCAGCATTTT CASSSSPGEPQHF
. TRBJ2-2 TRBV7-8 13 . TGTGCCAGCAGCCCCTGGACAGAACGGGAGCTGTTTTTT CASSPWTERELFF
. TRBJ2-5 TRBV3-1 13 few TGTGCCAGCAGCCAAGAGGGCAGAGAGACCCAGTACTTC CASSQEGRETQYF
TRBD1 TRBJ1-2 TRBV20-1 14 . TGCAGTGCTAGGCAAGTCGGGACAGATACTGGCTACACCTTC CSARQVGTDTGYTF
. TRBJ1-3 TRBV9 14 . TGTGCCAGCAGCGTAGAGGCAGGGGGAAACACCATATATTTT CASSVEAGGNTIYF
. TRBJ1-5 TRBV20-1 12 . TGCAGTGTTGGGACCTACAATCAGCCCCAGCATTTT CSVGTYNQPQHF
. TRBJ1-1 TRBV6-6 11 . TGTGCCAGCACAACAACAAGTGAAGCTTTCTTT CASTTTSEAFF
. TRBJ1-6 TRBV6-6 14 . TGTGCCAGCAGTTTTCAACTACATAATTCACCCCTCCACTTT CASSFQLHNSPLHF
TRBD1 TRBJ1-1 TRBV9 14 . TGTGCCAGCAGCCTGACAGGGAGAACCACTGAAGCTTTCTTT CASSLTGRTTEAFF
. TRBJ1-6 TRBV28 14 few TGTGCCAGCAGCCTAACCGCGCCGCGGTGGCCCCTCCACTTT CASSLTAPRWPLHF
. TRBJ1-1 TRBV6-6 12 few TGTGCCAGCAGTTTCGCGGACACTGAAGCTTTCTTT CASSFADTEAFF
TRBD1 TRBJ2-3 TRBV7-9 16 . TGTGCCAGCAGCTTAGGGGGACAGACTAGCACAGATACGCAGTATTTT CASSLGGQTSTDTQYF
. TRBJ1-1 TRBV5-1 14 many TGCGCCAGCAGCTTGACTACAGGTGGCACTGAAGCTTTCTTT CASSLTTGGTEAFF
. TRBJ2-3 TRBV5-8 14 . TGTGCCAGCAGCTTAGCAAGCGGCACAGATACGCAGTATTTT CASSLASGTDTQYF
. TRBJ1-3 TRBV28 16 . TGTGCCAGCAGTTTATTTGACGGGATCTCTGGAAACACCATATATTTT CASSLFDGISGNTIYF
. TRBJ2-6 TRBV10-3 15 few TGTGCCATCAGTGAGCGGGGTCCGGGGGCCAACGTCCTGACTTTC CAISERGPGANVLTF
. TRBJ2-7 TRBV11-2 13 . TGTGCCAGCAGCTTAGCTTCCGGGTACGAGCAGTACTTC CASSLASGYEQYF
TRBD1 TRBJ2-1 TRBV9 15 . TGTGCCAGCAGCGTTCGGACAGGGGGCCTCGATGAGCAGTTCTTC CASSVRTGGLDEQFF
. TRBJ1-2 TRBV6-5 13 . TGTGCCAGCGGTCGGGCTGGAAACTATGGCTACACCTTC CASGRAGNYGYTF